Given below is one T cell receptor (beta chain) in context. This entry belongs to a study of cytomegalovirus exposure and HLA in healthy donors. The study ran its PCR with 60 Vbeta and 13 Jbeta primers. Some clones are missing from TCRdb's copy, which holds only in-frame ones; the method was immunoSEQ multiplex PCR. The table lists about 67,000 clones, 75% of them singletons. Source material: PBMCs. The TCR sequence derives from a man aged 55 to 70 in good health and CMV-seropositive.

In DNA, the CDR3 is TGTGCCTGGGGGGTAGCGGGATTGGATGAGCAGTTCTTC. The encoded protein is CAWGVAGLDEQFF. The V call is TRBV5-6, the J call TRBJ2-1, with TRBD2 matching 8 bases. The germline V gene has CDR1 SGHDT and CDR2 YYEEEE. Germline trimming cut 10 bases from V and 8 bases from J; bases unmatched to any gene: 11. The CDR3 is made up of 13 amino acids.